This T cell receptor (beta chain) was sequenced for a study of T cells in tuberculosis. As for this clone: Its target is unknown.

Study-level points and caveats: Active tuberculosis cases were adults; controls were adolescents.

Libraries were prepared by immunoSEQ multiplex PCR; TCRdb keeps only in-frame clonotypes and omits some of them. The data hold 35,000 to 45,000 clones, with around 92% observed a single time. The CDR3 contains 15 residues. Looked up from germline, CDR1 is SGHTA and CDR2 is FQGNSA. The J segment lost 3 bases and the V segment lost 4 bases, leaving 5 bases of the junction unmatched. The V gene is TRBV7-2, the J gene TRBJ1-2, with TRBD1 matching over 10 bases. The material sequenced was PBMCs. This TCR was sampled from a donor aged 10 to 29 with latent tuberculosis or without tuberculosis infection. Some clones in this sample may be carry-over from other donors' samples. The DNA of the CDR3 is TGTGCCAGCAGCTCCCGGACAGGGGGAGACTATGGCTACACCTTC. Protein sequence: CASSSRTGGDYGYTF.